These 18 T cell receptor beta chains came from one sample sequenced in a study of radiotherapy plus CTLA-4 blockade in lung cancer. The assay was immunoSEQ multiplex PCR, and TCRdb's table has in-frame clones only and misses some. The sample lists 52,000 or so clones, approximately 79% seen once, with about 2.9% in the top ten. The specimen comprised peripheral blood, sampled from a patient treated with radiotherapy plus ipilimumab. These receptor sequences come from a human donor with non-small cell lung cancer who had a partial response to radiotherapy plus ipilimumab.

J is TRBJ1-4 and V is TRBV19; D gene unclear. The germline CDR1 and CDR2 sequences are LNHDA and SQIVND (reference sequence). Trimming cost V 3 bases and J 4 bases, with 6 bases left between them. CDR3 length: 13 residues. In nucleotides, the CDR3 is TGTGCCAGTAGTATCACTTATAATGAAAAACTGTTTTTT. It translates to CASSITYNEKLFF.

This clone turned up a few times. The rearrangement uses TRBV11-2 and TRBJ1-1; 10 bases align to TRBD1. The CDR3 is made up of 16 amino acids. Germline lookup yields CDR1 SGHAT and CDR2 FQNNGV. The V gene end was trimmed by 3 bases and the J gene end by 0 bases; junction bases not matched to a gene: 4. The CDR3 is CASSFLDRGLNTEAFF. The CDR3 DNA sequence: TGTGCCAGCAGCTTCCTGGACAGGGGGTTGAACACTGAAGCTTTCTTT.

CDR3 residues: CASNRGPASTDTQYF. The CDR3 DNA is TGTGCCAGCAACAGGGGACCCGCTAGCACAGATACGCAGTATTTT. The V gene is TRBV9, the J gene TRBJ2-3; 7 nucleotides agree with TRBD1. The J segment lost 0 bases and the V segment lost 6 bases, leaving 7 bases of the junction unmatched. This CDR3 comprises 15 residues. Germline lookup yields CDR1 SGDLS and CDR2 YYNGEE.

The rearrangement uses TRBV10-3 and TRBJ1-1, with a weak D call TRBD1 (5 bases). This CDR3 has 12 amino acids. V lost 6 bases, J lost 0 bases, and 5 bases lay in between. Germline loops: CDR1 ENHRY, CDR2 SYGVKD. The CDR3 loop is CAIRQVNTEAFF. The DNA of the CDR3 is TGTGCCATCAGACAGGTGAACACTGAAGCTTTCTTT.

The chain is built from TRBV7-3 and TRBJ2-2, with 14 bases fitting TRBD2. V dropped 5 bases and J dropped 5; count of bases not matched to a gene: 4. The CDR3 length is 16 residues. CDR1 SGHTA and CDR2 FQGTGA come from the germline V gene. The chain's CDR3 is CASSPGLAGGTGELFF. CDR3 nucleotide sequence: TGTGCCAGCAGCCCCGGACTAGCGGGGGGAACCGGGGAGCTGTTTTTT.

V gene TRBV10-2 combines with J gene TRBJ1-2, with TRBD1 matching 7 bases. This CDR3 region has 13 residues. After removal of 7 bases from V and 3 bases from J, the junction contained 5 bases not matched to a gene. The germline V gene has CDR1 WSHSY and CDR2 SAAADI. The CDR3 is CASTAGTDYGYTF. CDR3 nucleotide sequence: TGCGCCAGCACCGCCGGGACAGACTATGGCTACACCTTC.

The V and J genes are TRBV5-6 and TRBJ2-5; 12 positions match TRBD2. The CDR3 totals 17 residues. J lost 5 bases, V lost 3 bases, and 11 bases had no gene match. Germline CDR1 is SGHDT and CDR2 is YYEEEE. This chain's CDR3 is CASSSGLAGSRRETQYF. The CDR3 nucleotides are TGTGCCAGCAGCTCGGGACTAGCGGGTTCCCGGAGGGAGACCCAGTACTTC.

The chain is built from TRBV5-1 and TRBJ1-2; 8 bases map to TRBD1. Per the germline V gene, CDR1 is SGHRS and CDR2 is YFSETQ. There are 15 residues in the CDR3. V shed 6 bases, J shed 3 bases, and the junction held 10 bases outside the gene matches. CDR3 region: CASNPGQGPYYGYTF. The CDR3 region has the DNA TGCGCCAGCAACCCCGGACAGGGCCCGTACTATGGCTACACCTTC.

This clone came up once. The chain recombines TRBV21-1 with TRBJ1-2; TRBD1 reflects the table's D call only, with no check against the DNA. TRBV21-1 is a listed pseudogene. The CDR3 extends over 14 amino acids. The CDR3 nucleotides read TGTGCCAGCAGCAAAGGCGAGACAGCCTATGGCTACACCTTC. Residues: CASSKGETAYGYTF.

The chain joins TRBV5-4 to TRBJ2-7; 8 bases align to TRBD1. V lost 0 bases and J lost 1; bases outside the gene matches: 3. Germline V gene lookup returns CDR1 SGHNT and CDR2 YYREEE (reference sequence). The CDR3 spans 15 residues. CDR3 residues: CASSLVGTGSYEQYF. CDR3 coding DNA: TGTGCCAGCAGCTTGGTGGGGACAGGTTCCTACGAGCAGTACTTC. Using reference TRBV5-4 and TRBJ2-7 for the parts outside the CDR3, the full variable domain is ETGVTQSPTHLIKTRGQQVTLRCSSQSGHNTVSWYQQALGQGPQFIFQYYREEENGRGNFPPRFSGLQFPNYSSELNVNALELDDSALYLCASSLVGTGSYEQYFGPGTRLTVT.

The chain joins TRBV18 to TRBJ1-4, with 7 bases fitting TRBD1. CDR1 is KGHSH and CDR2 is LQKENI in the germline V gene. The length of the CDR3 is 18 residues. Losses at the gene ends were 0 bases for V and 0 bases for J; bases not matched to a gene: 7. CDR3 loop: CASSPPGTDQATNEKLFF. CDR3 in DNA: TGTGCCAGCTCACCACCTGGGACAGACCAAGCAACTAATGAAAAACTGTTTTTT.

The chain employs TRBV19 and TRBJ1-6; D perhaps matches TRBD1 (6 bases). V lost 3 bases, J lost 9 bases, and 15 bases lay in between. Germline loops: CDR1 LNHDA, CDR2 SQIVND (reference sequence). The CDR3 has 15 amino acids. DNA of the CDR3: TGTGCCAGTAGTATTGGGACACGTCGTCGTTCACCCCTCCACTTT. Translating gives CASSIGTRRRSPLHF.

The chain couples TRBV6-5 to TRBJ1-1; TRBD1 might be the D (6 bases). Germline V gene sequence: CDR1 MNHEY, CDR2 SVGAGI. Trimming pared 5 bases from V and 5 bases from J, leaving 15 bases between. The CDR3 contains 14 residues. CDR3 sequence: CASSPGWGRTEAFF. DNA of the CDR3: TGTGCCAGCAGTCCCGGGTGGGGGCGAACTGAAGCTTTCTTT.

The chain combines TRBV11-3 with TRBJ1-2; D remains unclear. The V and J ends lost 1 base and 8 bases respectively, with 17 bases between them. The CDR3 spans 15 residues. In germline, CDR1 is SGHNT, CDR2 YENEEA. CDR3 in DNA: TGTGCCAGCAGCTTAGCCTTGAAACGGTCGGGGGGCTACACCTTC. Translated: CASSLALKRSGGYTF.

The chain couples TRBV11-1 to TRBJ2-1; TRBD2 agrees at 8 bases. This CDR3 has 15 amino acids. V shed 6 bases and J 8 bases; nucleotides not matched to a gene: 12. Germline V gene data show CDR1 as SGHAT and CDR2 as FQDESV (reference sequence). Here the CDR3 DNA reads TGTGCCAGCAGATTAACGGGGGGGGCCAAGGATGAGCAGTTCTTC. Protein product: CASRLTGGAKDEQFF.

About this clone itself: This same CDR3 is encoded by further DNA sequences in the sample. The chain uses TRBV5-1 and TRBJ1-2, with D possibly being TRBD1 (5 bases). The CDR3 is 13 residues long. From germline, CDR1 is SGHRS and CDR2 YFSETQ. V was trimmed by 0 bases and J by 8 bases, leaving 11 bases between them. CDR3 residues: CASSLEGRYGYTF. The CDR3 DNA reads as TGCGCCAGCAGCTTGGAGGGGCGATACGGCTACACCTTC.

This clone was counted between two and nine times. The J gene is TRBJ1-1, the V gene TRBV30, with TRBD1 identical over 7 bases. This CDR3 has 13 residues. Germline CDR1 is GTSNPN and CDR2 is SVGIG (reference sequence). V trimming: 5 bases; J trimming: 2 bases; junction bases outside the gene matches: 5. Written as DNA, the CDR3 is TGTGCCTGGCGGACAGGAGTTAACACTGAAGCTTTCTTT. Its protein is CAWRTGVNTEAFF.

The chain's CDR3 is CASSFSSGGNEQFF. The CDR3 region has the DNA TGTGCCAGTAGTTTCTCTTCAGGCGGGAATGAGCAGTTCTTC. The chain couples TRBV7-6 to TRBJ2-1; D is possibly TRBD2 (5 bases). In germline, CDR1 is SGHVS, CDR2 FNYEAQ. V was cut by 9 bases and J by 7 bases, with 19 bases left in between. There are 14 residues in the CDR3. The variable domain in full, completed from reference TRBV7-6 and TRBJ2-1, reads GAGVSQSPRYKVTKRGQDVALRCDPISGHVSLYWYRQALGQGPEFLTYFNYEAQQDKSGLPNDRFSAERPEGSISTLTIQRTEQRDSAMYRCASSFSSGGNEQFFGPGTRLTVL.